The 19 T cell receptor beta chains presented below share a single source sample, sequenced in a study of cytomegalovirus exposure and HLA in healthy donors. Primers: 60 Vbeta forward and 13 Jbeta reverse. Here immunoSEQ multiplex PCR was the method, and the copy in TCRdb shows in-frame clones only, minus some. The sample gives 95,000 to 150,000 clones, 66% of which show up once; 1.5% is in the top ten. Source material: PBMCs. Receptors originate from a man younger than 35 in good health and CMV-seronegative.

The chain employs TRBV6-6 and TRBJ1-5, with 8 bases fitting TRBD1. The CDR3 contains 14 residues. Germline CDR1 is MNHNY and CDR2 is SVGAGI (reference sequence). V was pared by 8 bases and J by 5 bases, with 8 bases of the junction left unmatched. The CDR3 nucleotides are TGTGCCAGCCTGAAGGACAGGGAGGATCAGCCCCAGCATTTT. As protein: CASLKDREDQPQHF.

The chain recombines TRBV19 with TRBJ2-7; D is perhaps TRBD2 (5 bases). Germline values: CDR1 LNHDA, CDR2 SQIVND (reference sequence). V shed 6 bases and J shed 0 bases, with 12 bases lying between them. The CDR3 has 14 residues. For the CDR3, the DNA is TGTGCCAGTAGCAGAGCGGTATACTCCTACGAGCAGTACTTC. Translating it yields CASSRAVYSYEQYF.

This chain joins TRBV6-5 and TRBJ2-5; 11 bases align to TRBD2. The J call is doubtful: the DNA matches TRBJ2-7 better. CDR1 MNHEY and CDR2 SVGAGI come from the germline V gene. The CDR3 has 14 residues. The CDR3 region is CASRPTSGRGEQYF. The CDR3 bases are TGTGCCAGCCGTCCTACTAGCGGGAGAGGCGAGCAGTACTTC.

With regard to this clone: At one end, the junction sequence differs from germline, possibly due to a read error. The chain recombines TRBV28 with TRBJ1-2; 8 bases align to TRBD1. The germline gives CDR1 MDHEN, CDR2 SYDVKM. The CDR3 consists of 15 residues. CDR3 amino acids: CASSLIGTGGYGYPF. As DNA, the CDR3 is TGTGCCAGCAGTTTAATCGGGACAGGTGGCTATGGCTACCCCTTC.

The chain has TRBV30 and TRBJ2-2; D is possibly TRBD1 (5 bases). The length of the CDR3 is 13 residues. V lost 4 bases to trimming and J lost 7 bases, with 13 bases between them. The germline CDR1 and CDR2 sequences are GTSNPN and SVGIG (reference sequence). The CDR3 DNA follows: TGTGCCTGGACAAGCAGACAGCGCGGGGAGCTGTTTTTT. It specifies CAWTSRQRGELFF.

This CDR3 is CASTNPGGNTEAFF. The CDR3 coding sequence is TGTGCCAGTACTAATCCGGGGGGGAACACTGAAGCTTTCTTT. The V and J genes are TRBV19 and TRBJ1-1; D is perhaps TRBD1 (5 bases). The CDR3 loop spans 14 amino acids. V was cut by 7 bases and J by 1 base, with 13 bases left in between. Germline-derived CDR1 and CDR2 are LNHDA and SQIVND (reference sequence).

This clone was counted a few times. The V gene is TRBV27, the J gene TRBJ1-1; 9 bases match TRBD1. The CDR3 sequence is 15 residues long. Germline loops: CDR1 MNHEY, CDR2 SMNVEV (reference sequence). V lost 7 bases, J lost 6 bases, and 12 bases stayed unmatched. The CDR3 coding sequence is TGTGCCAGCAACACGTACAGGGGGCGAGTCGCTGAAGCTTTCTTT. Residues: CASNTYRGRVAEAFF.

The J gene is TRBJ2-2, the V gene TRBV10-3; D unresolved. Per germline, CDR1 ENHRY and CDR2 SYGVKD. The CDR3 has 14 amino acids. V lost 8 bases and J 6 bases, leaving 16 bases between the germline ends. The CDR3 here is CAILGGLDPGELFF. The DNA of the CDR3 is TGTGCCATCCTAGGTGGATTGGATCCCGGGGAGCTGTTTTTT.

Comment on this clone: Germline is not matched at one junction end, which may reflect a read error. V is TRBV30 and J is TRBJ1-2, with D tentatively TRBD1 (5 bases). The CDR3 extends over 13 amino acids. Germline V lookup: CDR1 GTSNPN, CDR2 SVGIG (reference sequence). In DNA form, the CDR3 reads TGTGCCTGGATTAGGGGCGTAAGGAATGGCTACCCCTTC. Residues: CAWIRGVRNGYPF.

This sequence joins TRBV5-1 and TRBJ2-5, with 7 bases identical to TRBD2. The CDR3 loop spans 13 amino acids. The J segment lost 4 bases and the V segment lost 3 bases, leaving 3 bases of the junction unmatched. The germline CDR1 and CDR2 sequences are SGHRS and YFSETQ. CDR3 DNA sequence: TGCGCCAGCAGCTCCCCGGGGGGAGAGACCCAGTACTTC. Amino acids: CASSSPGGETQYF.

V is TRBV10-3 and J is TRBJ2-3; D unclear. There are 13 residues in the CDR3. Germline CDR1 and CDR2: ENHRY and SYGVKD. Trimming took off 2 bases at V and 1 base at J, with 4 bases between the two ends. The CDR3 sequence is CAISEGRTDTQYF. DNA of the CDR3: TGTGCCATCAGTGAGGGGCGCACAGATACGCAGTATTTT.

The chain couples TRBV29-1 to TRBJ1-2; a weak D match, TRBD1 (6 bases). The CDR3 has 13 amino acids. Trimming took 2 bases from V and 8 from J, leaving 15 bases between them. CDR1 SQVTM and CDR2 ANQGSEA come from the germline V gene. The CDR3 region has the DNA TGCAGCGTTGAAAGGGCGGGGGGCGGCGGCTACACCTTC. Amino acids: CSVERAGGGGYTF. The variable domain in full, completed from reference TRBV29-1 and TRBJ1-2, reads SAVISQKPSRDICQRGTSLTIQCQVDSQVTMMFWYRQQPGQSLTLIATANQGSEATYESGFVIDKFPISRPNLTFSTLTVSNMSPEDSSIYLCSVERAGGGGYTFGSGTRLTVV.

This clone has a handful of counts. The genes are TRBV6-1 and TRBJ2-3; 7 bases agree with TRBD1. CDR3 length: 14 residues. Per the germline V gene, CDR1 is MNHNS and CDR2 is SASEGT. The ends lost 6 bases at V and 2 bases at J; junction bases unmatched: 5. This CDR3 is CASSAGTVTDTQYF. The CDR3, as DNA: TGTGCCAGCAGCGCTGGGACAGTCACAGATACGCAGTATTTT.

V usage is TRBV28 and J usage is TRBJ1-5, with D maybe TRBD1 (6 bases). The CDR3 is 16 amino acids. Between the trimmed V and J ends, which lost 4 bases and 5 bases, there was a span of 18 bases. Per germline, CDR1 MDHEN and CDR2 SYDVKM. The CDR3 here is CASSSPTQGNDQPQHF. In nucleotides, the CDR3 is TGTGCCAGCAGTTCTCCGACTCAGGGGAACGATCAGCCCCAGCATTTT.

This sequence joins TRBV5-1 and TRBJ1-1; 8 bases agree with TRBD1. The CDR3 is made up of 14 amino acids. V lost 5 bases to trimming and J lost 1 base; unmatched junction nucleotides: 4. CDR1 is SGHRS, CDR2 YFSETQ, per germline. CDR3 region: CASRPGTGNTEAFF. CDR3 coding DNA: TGCGCCAGCAGACCCGGGACAGGGAACACTGAAGCTTTCTTT. Full variable domain (missing parts from reference TRBV5-1 and TRBJ1-1): KAGVTQTPRYLIKTRGQQVTLSCSPISGHRSVSWYQQTPGQGLQFLFEYFSETQRNKGNFPGRFSGRQFSNSRSEMNVSTLELGDSALYLCASRPGTGNTEAFFGQGTRLTVV.

The chain joins TRBV28 to TRBJ2-7; possible D gene TRBD1, 7 bases. V was shortened by 3 bases and J by 3 bases, with 15 bases between the two germline ends. The CDR3 is made up of 15 amino acids. Per the germline V gene, CDR1 is MDHEN and CDR2 is SYDVKM. CDR3 coding DNA: TGTGCCAGCAGTTTCAGGGGGGCCCTCATCTACGAGCAGTACTTC. Amino acid sequence: CASSFRGALIYEQYF.

V is TRBV19 and J is TRBJ2-6, with D possibly being TRBD2 (6 bases). The CDR3 loop spans 20 amino acids. Germline CDR1 is LNHDA and CDR2 is SQIVND (reference sequence). Trimming pared 2 bases from V and 0 bases from J, leaving 20 bases between. CDR3 nucleotides: TGTGCCAGTAGTATAATACTGGGGATTGGAGGGCTCTCTGGGGCCAACGTCCTGACTTTC. Its protein product is CASSIILGIGGLSGANVLTF.

In this sample, this clone turned up a few times. This sequence joins TRBV7-6 and TRBJ2-7; the match to TRBD1 covers 8 bases. Looked up from germline, CDR1 is SGHVS and CDR2 is FNYEAQ. Trimming took 1 base from V and 0 from J; bases not matched to a gene: 2. CDR3 length: 15 amino acids. CDR3 residues: CASSLEGQASYEQYF. As DNA, the CDR3 is TGTGCCAGCAGCTTAGAGGGACAGGCCTCCTACGAGCAGTACTTC.

This clone has a handful of counts. The genes are TRBV9 and TRBJ1-4, with TRBD1 matching over 10 bases. In germline, CDR1 is SGDLS, CDR2 YYNGEE. CDR3 length equals 15 residues. V lost 5 bases and J lost 7; bases outside the gene matches: 8. CDR3 loop: CASSNGDRGVEKLFF. The DNA of the CDR3 is TGTGCCAGCAGTAACGGGGACAGGGGAGTTGAAAAACTGTTTTTT.